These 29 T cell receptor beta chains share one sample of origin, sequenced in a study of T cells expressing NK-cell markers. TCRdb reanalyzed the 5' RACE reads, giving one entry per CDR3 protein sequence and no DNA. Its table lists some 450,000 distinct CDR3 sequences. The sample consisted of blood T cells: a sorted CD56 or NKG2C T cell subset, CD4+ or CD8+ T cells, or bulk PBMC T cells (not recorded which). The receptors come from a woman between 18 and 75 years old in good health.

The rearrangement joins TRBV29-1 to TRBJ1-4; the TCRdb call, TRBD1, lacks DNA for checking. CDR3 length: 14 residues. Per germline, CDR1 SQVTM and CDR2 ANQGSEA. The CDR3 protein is CGVGGEAANEKLFF.

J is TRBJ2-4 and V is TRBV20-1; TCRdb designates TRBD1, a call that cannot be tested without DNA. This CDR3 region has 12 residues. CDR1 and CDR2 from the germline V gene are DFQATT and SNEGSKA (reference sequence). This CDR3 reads CSARDRGTIQYF.

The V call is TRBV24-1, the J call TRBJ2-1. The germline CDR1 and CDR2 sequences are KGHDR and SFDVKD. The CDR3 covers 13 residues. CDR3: CAGFGYMGNEQFF.

The CDR3 loop reads CSARVDTYNEQFF. The chain joins TRBV20-1 to TRBJ2-1; TCRdb returns TRBD1, unconfirmable since there is no DNA. The CDR3 loop spans 13 amino acids. Germline V gene sequence: CDR1 DFQATT, CDR2 SNEGSKA (reference sequence).

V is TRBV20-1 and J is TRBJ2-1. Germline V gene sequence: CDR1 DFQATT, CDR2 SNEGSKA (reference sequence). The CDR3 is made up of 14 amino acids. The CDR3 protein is CSAQSGGSYNEQFF.

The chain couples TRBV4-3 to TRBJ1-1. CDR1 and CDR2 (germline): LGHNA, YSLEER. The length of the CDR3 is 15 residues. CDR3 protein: CASSQSQGRDTEAFF.

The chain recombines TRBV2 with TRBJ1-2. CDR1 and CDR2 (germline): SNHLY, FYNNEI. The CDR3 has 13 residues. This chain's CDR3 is CASSRKVNYGYTF.

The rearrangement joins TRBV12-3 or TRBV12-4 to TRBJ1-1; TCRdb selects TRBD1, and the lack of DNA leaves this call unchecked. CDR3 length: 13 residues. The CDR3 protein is CASSFVPGSEAFF.

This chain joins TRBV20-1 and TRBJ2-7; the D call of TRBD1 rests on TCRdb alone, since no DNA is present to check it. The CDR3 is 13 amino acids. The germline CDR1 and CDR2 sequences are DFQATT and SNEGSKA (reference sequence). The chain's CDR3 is CSATETGSHEQYF.

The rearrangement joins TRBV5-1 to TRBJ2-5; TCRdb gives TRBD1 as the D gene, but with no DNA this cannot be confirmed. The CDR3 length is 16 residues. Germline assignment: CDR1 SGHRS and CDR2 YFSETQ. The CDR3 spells CASSLHPGTAQETQYF.

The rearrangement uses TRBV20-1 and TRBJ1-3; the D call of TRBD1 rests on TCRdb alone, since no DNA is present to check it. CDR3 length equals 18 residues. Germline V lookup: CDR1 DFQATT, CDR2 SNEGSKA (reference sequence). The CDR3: CSARDRGRVEVVGNTIYF.

This CDR3 reads CASSEASEDQETQYF. The chain combines TRBV25-1 with TRBJ2-5. Germline loops: CDR1 MGHDK, CDR2 SYGVNS. The CDR3 runs 15 residues.

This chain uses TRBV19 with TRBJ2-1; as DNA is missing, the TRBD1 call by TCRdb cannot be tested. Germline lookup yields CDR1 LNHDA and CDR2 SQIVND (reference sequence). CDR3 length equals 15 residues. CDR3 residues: CASSPQGQTLGWQFF.

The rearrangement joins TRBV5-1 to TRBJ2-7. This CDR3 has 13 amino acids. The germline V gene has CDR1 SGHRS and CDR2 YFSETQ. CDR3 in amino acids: CASRTETVYEQYF.

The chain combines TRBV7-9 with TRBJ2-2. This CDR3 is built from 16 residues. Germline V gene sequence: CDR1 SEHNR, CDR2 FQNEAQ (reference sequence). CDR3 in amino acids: CASSLMTTPNTGELFF. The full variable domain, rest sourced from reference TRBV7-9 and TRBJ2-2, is DTGVSQNPRHKITKRGQNVTFRCDPISEHNRLYWYRQTLGQGPEFLTYFQNEAQLEKSRLLSDRFSAERPKGSFSTLEIQRTEQGDSAMYLCASSLMTTPNTGELFFGEGSRLTVL.

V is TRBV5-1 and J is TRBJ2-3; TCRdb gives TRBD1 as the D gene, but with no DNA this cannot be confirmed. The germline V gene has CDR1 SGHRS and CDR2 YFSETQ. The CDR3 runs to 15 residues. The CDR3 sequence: CASSLETGVTDTQYF.

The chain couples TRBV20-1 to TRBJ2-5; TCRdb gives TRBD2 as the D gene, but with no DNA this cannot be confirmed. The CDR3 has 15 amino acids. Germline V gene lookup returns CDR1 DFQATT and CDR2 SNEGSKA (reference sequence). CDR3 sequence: CSARGDSGRKETQYF.

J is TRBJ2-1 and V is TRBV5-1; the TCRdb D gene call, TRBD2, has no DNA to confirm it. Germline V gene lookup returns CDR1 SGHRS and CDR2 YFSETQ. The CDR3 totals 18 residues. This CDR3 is CASSSGLAGDSYMGEQTF.

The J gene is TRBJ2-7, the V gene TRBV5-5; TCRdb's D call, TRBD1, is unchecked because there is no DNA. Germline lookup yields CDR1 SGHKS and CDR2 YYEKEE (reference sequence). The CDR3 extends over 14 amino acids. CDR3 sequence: CASTPEAASYEQYF.

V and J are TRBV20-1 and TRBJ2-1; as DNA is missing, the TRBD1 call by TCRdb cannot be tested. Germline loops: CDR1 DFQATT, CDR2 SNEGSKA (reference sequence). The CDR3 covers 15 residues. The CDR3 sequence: CSADLDGGDYNEQFF.

CDR3 protein: CSARETGNHHQPQHF. The chain links TRBV20-1 to TRBJ1-5; the TRBD1 assignment by TCRdb is unverifiable without DNA. CDR1 DFQATT and CDR2 SNEGSKA come from the germline V gene (reference sequence). The CDR3 spans 15 residues.

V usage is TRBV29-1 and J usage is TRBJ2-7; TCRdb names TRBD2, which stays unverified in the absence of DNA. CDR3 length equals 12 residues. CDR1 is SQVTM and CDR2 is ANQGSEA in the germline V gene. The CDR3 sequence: CSVKGLAGDCHF.

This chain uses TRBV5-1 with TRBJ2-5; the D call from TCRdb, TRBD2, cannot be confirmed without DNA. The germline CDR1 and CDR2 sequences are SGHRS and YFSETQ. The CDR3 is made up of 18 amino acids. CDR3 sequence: CASSLAPGLAGAGETQCF. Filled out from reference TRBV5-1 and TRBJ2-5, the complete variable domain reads KAGVTQTPRYLIKTRGQQVTLSCSPISGHRSVSWYQQTPGQGLQFLFEYFSETQRNKGNFPGRFSGRQFSNSRSEMNVSTLELGDSALYLCASSLAPGLAGAGETQCFGPGTRLLVL.

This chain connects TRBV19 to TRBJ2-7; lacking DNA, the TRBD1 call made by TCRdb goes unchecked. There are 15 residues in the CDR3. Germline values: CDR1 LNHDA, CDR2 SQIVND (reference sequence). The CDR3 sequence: CASSIRDSPIYEQYF. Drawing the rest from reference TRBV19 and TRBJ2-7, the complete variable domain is DGGITQSPKYLFRKEGQNVTLSCEQNLNHDAMYWYRQDPGQGLRLIYYSQIVNDFQKGDIAEGYSVSREKKESFPLTVTSAQKNPTAFYLCASSIRDSPIYEQYFGPGTRLTVT.

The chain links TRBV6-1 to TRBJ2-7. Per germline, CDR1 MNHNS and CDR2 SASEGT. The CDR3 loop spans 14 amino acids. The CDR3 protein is CASRETGRAYEQYF.

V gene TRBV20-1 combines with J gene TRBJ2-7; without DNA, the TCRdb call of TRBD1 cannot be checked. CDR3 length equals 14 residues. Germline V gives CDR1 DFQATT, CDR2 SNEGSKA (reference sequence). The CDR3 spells CSASKQGWAYEQYF.

CDR3 in amino acids: CSVDTSGTDTQYF. The chain joins TRBV29-1 to TRBJ2-3; TCRdb lists TRBD2, though no DNA is available to test this call. Germline CDR1 reads SQVTM; CDR2 reads ANQGSEA. This CDR3 has 13 residues.

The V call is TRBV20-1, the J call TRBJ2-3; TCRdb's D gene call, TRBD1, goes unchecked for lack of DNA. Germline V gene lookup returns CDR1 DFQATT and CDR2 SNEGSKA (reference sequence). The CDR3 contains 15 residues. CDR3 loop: CSAKGQGGGTDTQYF.

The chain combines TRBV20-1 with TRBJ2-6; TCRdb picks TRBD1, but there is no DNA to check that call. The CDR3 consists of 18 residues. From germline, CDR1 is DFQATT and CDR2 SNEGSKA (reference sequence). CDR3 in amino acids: CSARLSGGLVSGANVLTF.